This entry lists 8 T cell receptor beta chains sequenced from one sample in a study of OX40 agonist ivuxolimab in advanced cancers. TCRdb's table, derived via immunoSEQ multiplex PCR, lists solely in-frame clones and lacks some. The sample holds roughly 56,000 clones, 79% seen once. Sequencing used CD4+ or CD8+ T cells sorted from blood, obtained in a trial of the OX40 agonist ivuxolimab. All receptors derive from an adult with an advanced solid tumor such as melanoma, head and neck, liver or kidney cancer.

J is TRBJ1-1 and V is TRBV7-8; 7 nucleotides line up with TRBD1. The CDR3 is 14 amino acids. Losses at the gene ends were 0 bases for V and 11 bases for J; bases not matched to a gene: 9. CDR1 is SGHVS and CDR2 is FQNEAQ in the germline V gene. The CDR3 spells CASSLAEGGRRAFF. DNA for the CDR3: TGTGCCAGCAGCTTAGCCGAAGGGGGCCGCCGGGCTTTCTTT.

As DNA, the CDR3 is TGTGCCAGTAGTACCAGGGACAGGGGGGGTCAGCCCCAGCATTTT. Protein product: CASSTRDRGGQPQHF. The chain recombines TRBV19 with TRBJ1-5; TRBD1 aligns across 11 bases. This CDR3 is built from 15 residues. V lost 4 bases and J lost 6; bases outside the gene matches: 5. CDR1 and CDR2 (germline): LNHDA, SQIVND (reference sequence).

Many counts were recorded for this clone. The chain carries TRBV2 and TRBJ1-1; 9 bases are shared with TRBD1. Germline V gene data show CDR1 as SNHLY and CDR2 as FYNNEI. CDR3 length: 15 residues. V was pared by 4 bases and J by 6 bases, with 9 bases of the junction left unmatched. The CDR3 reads CASSATGQGGSEAFF. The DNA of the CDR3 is TGTGCCAGCAGTGCTACGGGACAGGGTGGATCTGAAGCTTTCTTT.

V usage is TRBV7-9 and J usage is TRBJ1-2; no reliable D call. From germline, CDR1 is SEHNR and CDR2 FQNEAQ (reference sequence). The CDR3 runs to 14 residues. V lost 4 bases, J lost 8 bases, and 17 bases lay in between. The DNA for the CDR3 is TGTGCCAGCAGCTCCCCCCCATCTGCCCGGGGCTACACCTTC. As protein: CASSSPPSARGYTF.

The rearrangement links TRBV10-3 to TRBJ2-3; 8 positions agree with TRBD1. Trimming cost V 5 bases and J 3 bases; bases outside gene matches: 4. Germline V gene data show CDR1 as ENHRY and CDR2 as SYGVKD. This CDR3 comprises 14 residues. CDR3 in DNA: TGTGCCATCAGTATGGGACAGGTAACAGATACGCAGTATTTT. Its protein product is CAISMGQVTDTQYF.

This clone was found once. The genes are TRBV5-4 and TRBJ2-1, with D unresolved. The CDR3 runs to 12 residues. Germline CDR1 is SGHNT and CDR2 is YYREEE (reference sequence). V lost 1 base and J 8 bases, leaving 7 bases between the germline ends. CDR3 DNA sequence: TGTGCCAGCAGCTTGATACGGGATGAGCAGTTCTTC. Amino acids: CASSLIRDEQFF.

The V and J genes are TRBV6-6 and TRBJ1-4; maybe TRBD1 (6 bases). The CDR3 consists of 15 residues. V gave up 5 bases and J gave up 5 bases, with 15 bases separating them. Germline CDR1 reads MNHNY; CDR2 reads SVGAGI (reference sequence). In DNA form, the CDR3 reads TGTGCCAGCAGTACAGACCAAGGGGGGAATGAAAAACTGTTTTTT. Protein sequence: CASSTDQGGNEKLFF.

CDR3 sequence (DNA): TGTGCCAGCAGCACAGGGATGGATCAGCCCCAGCATTTT. Its protein product is CASSTGMDQPQHF. This chain joins TRBV7-2 and TRBJ1-5; possible D gene TRBD1, 6 bases. The CDR3 has 13 amino acids. Germline V gives CDR1 SGHTA, CDR2 FQGNSA. The V end lost 5 bases, the J end lost 5 bases, and 10 bases lay between the germline ends.